The 4 T cell receptor beta chains below all came from one sample that was sequenced in a study of blood T cell repertoires in COVID-19. The protocol was immunoSEQ multiplex PCR, while the TCRdb copy is restricted to in-frame clones and leaves out a portion. The data hold under 100,000 clones, with around 80% observed a single time. Sample: peripheral blood. Receptors originate from an older woman with acute or convalescent COVID-19.

The chain is built from TRBV30 and TRBJ1-2, with D perhaps matching TRBD1 (5 bases). V was shortened by 1 base and J by 6 bases, with 15 bases between the two germline ends. Germline V gene sequence: CDR1 GTSNPN, CDR2 SVGIG (reference sequence). This CDR3 has 14 residues. The CDR3 nucleotides are TGTGCCTGGAGTGGGGTCCCCTGGGGGGATGGCTACACCTTC. Encoded protein: CAWSGVPWGDGYTF.

The V and J genes are TRBV5-1 and TRBJ2-1, with 8 bases lining up with TRBD2. The CDR3 has 15 amino acids. V shed 4 bases and J 4 bases; nucleotides not matched to a gene: 7. CDR1 is SGHRS, CDR2 YFSETQ, per germline. The DNA for the CDR3 is TGCGCCAGCAGCACCGGCGGGGGGATTTACAATGAGCAGTTCTTC. Translated: CASSTGGGIYNEQFF.

This sequence joins TRBV29-1 and TRBJ2-7; TRBD1 agrees at 8 bases. Germline assignment: CDR1 SQVTM and CDR2 ANQGSEA. The V segment lost 1 base and the J segment 3 bases; nucleotides outside the gene matches: 8. The CDR3 runs 15 residues. CDR3 loop: CSVEAPGTGLYEQYF. Written as DNA, the CDR3 is TGCAGCGTTGAAGCCCCCGGGACAGGACTCTACGAGCAGTACTTC.

This chain links TRBV7-9 with TRBJ2-3; maybe TRBD2 (5 bases). The CDR3 is 15 amino acids. CDR1 and CDR2 from the germline V gene are SEHNR and FQNEAQ (reference sequence). V gave up 5 bases and J gave up 7 bases, with 19 bases separating them. CDR3: CASSPYLGVENTQYF. CDR3 nucleotides: TGTGCCAGCAGCCCCTACCTGGGAGTAGAAAATACGCAGTATTTT. Together with reference TRBV7-9 and TRBJ2-3, the CDR3 gives the full variable domain: DTGVSQNPRHKITKRGQNVTFRCDPISEHNRLYWYRQTLGQGPEFLTYFQNEAQLEKSRLLSDRFSAERPKGSFSTLEIQRTEQGDSAMYLCASSPYLGVENTQYFGPGTRLTVL.